This TCR beta chain was captured in a study of beta chain features in type 1 diabetes. Study observations and caveats: Naive, central memory and regulatory TCRB repertoires appeared more similar among patients than healthy donors. All four CD4+ subsets from Type 1 diabetes patients carried moderately but significantly shorter TCRB CDR3s. Shorter templates might be favored by PCR, equally in patients and controls.

Sequenced material consisted of expressed TCRB transcripts (all of the isolated RNA was reverse transcribed). Approximately 3.6 million reads was the average for naive, central memory and regulatory T cell samples. The protocol was immunoSEQ multiplex PCR, while the TCRdb copy is restricted to in-frame clones and leaves out a portion. This repertoire shows over 700,000 clones, 17% found once; its top ten account for 0.023%. Trimming pared 0 bases from V and 9 bases from J, leaving 15 bases between. The CDR3 is 15 amino acids. The germline V gene encodes CDR1 SEHNR and CDR2 FQNEAQ (reference sequence). Worth noting for this clone: What it binds is unknown.

The clonotype comes from a young woman in good health. Material: naive CD4+ T cells from blood. This chain links TRBV7-9 with TRBJ2-1; D possibly matches TRBD1 or TRBD2 (5 bases each). Here the CDR3 reads CASSLAYSRDGEQFF. Written as DNA, the CDR3 is TGTGCCAGCAGCTTAGCGTATAGCAGGGACGGTGAGCAGTTCTTC.